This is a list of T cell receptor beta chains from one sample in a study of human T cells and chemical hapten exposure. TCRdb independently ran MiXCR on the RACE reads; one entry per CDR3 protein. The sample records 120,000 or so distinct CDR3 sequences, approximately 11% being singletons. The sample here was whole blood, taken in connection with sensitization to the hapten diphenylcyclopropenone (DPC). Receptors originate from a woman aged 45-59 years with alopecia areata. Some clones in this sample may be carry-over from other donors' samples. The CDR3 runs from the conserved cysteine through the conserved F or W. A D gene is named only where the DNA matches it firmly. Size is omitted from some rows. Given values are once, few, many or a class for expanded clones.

CDR3nt: TGTGCCACCAGCAGAGATCGTAATCAGCCCCAGCATTTT
CDR3aa: CATSRDRNQPQHF
j_gene: TRBJ1-5
v_gene: TRBV15
d_gene: NA
abundance: NA

CDR3nt: TGCAGCAAAAGCGGGGAGTCCCACAATGAGCAGTTCTTC
CDR3aa: CSKSGESHNEQFF
j_gene: TRBJ2-1
v_gene: TRBV20-1
d_gene: TRBD2
abundance: many

CDR3nt: TGCGCCAGCAGCCCAGGACTAGCGGGAGTCGACGAGCAGTACTTC
CDR3aa: CASSPGLAGVDEQYF
j_gene: TRBJ2-7
v_gene: TRBV4-3
d_gene: TRBD2
abundance: many

CDR3nt: TGCGCCAGCAGCTTGGAGGGGACCTACGAGCAGTACTTC
CDR3aa: CASSLEGTYEQYF
j_gene: TRBJ2-7
v_gene: TRBV5-1
d_gene: NA
abundance: many

CDR3nt: TGCAGTCGGACTAGCGGGACCTACGAGCAGTACTTC
CDR3aa: CSRTSGTYEQYF
j_gene: TRBJ2-7
v_gene: TRBV20-1
d_gene: TRBD2
abundance: few

CDR3nt: TGTGCCAGCAGTTTAGGACCCGGGGGGGGGCGCACAGATACGCAGTATTTT
CDR3aa: CASSLGPGGGRTDTQYF
j_gene: TRBJ2-3
v_gene: TRBV28
d_gene: TRBD2
abundance: NA

CDR3nt: TGTGCCAGCAGTGGTGGGGTGAGCGGCTACACCTTC
CDR3aa: CASSGGVSGYTF
j_gene: TRBJ1-2
v_gene: TRBV25-1
d_gene: NA
abundance: NA

CDR3nt: TGTGCCAGCTCACCAGGGGGAGATTACTATAGCAATCAGCCCCAGCATTTT
CDR3aa: CASSPGGDYYSNQPQHF
j_gene: TRBJ1-5
v_gene: TRBV18
d_gene: NA
abundance: NA

CDR3nt: TGCAGCGTTAGGACTAGAAGCTCCTACAATGAGCAGTTCTTC
CDR3aa: CSVRTRSSYNEQFF
j_gene: TRBJ2-1
v_gene: TRBV29-1
d_gene: TRBD2
abundance: many

CDR3nt: TGTGCCAGCAGCTTAGGACAGGGGGCTTTTTCCGGGGAGCTGTTTTTT
CDR3aa: CASSLGQGAFSGELFF
j_gene: TRBJ2-2
v_gene: TRBV7-3
d_gene: TRBD1
abundance: few

CDR3nt: TGTGCCAGCAGTGCAGCGCTAGCTGGGGCCAACGTCCTGACTTTC
CDR3aa: CASSAALAGANVLTF
j_gene: TRBJ2-6
v_gene: TRBV2
d_gene: NA
abundance: many

CDR3nt: TGTGCCAGCAGTTTACTTGGACAGTCCTACGAGCAGTACTTC
CDR3aa: CASSLLGQSYEQYF
j_gene: TRBJ2-7
v_gene: TRBV27
d_gene: NA
abundance: few

CDR3nt: TGTGCCAGCAGCTTAGGCGGGACTAGCGGGAGGGCCGGGGATACGCAGTATTTT
CDR3aa: CASSLGGTSGRAGDTQYF
j_gene: TRBJ2-3
v_gene: TRBV11-3
d_gene: TRBD2
abundance: few

CDR3nt: TGTGCCAGCAGCCTCGACCGTGAGGGGGCTTACGGCAAAAACATTCAGTACTTC
CDR3aa: CASSLDREGAYGKNIQYF
j_gene: TRBJ2-4
v_gene: TRBV14
d_gene: TRBD1
abundance: many

CDR3nt: TGTGCCAGCAGCTTAGGGACAGATTTCGAGCAGTACTTC
CDR3aa: CASSLGTDFEQYF
j_gene: TRBJ2-7
v_gene: TRBV5-6
d_gene: TRBD1
abundance: few

CDR3nt: TGTGCCAGCAGCCAAGATTGGAGGGGATACACTGAAGCTTTCTTT
CDR3aa: CASSQDWRGYTEAFF
j_gene: TRBJ1-1
v_gene: TRBV14
d_gene: NA
abundance: NA

CDR3nt: TGTGCCATCAGTGACGGGGGGGGCAATCAGCCCCAGCATTTT
CDR3aa: CAISDGGGNQPQHF
j_gene: TRBJ1-5
v_gene: TRBV10-3
d_gene: NA
abundance: many

CDR3nt: TGTGCCATCAGTGAGTCACCACCAACAGGGGGGCATCAGCCCCAGCATTTT
CDR3aa: CAISESPPTGGHQPQHF
j_gene: TRBJ1-5
v_gene: TRBV10-3
d_gene: TRBD1
abundance: few

CDR3nt: TGTGCCAGCAGCGTAGCTACGATGGCAGAAGCTTTCTTT
CDR3aa: CASSVATMAEAFF
j_gene: TRBJ1-1
v_gene: TRBV9
d_gene: NA
abundance: few

CDR3nt: TGTGCCAGCAGCTTAGACAGGGGGTATAATTCACCCCTCCACTTT
CDR3aa: CASSLDRGYNSPLHF
j_gene: TRBJ1-6
v_gene: TRBV7-2
d_gene: TRBD1
abundance: few

CDR3nt: TGCAGCGTGGATTCTACCGGTAATGAAAAACTGTTTTTT
CDR3aa: CSVDSTGNEKLFF
j_gene: TRBJ1-4
v_gene: TRBV29-1
d_gene: NA
abundance: NA

CDR3nt: TGTGCCAGCAGTCTGAGGAGAGGGGGCATGGGAGAAAAACTGTTTTTT
CDR3aa: CASSLRRGGMGEKLFF
j_gene: TRBJ1-4
v_gene: TRBV3-1
d_gene: TRBD1
abundance: NA

CDR3nt: TGTGCCAGCTCCCCAGCGGGACAAGGCGCAGATACGCAGTATTTT
CDR3aa: CASSPAGQGADTQYF
j_gene: TRBJ2-3
v_gene: TRBV5-4
d_gene: NA
abundance: few

CDR3nt: TGTGCCAGCAGCCGGGGACTAGCGTCAGATACGCAGTATTTT
CDR3aa: CASSRGLASDTQYF
j_gene: TRBJ2-3
v_gene: TRBV7-2
d_gene: TRBD2
abundance: NA

CDR3nt: TGTGCCAGCAGCTTGGACCGGGGCTATCTCTACGAGCAGTACTTC
CDR3aa: CASSLDRGYLYEQYF
j_gene: TRBJ2-7
v_gene: TRBV5-4
d_gene: NA
abundance: many

CDR3nt: TGTGCCAGTGGGGGACAGCGTGAGTACGAGCAGTACTTC
CDR3aa: CASGGQREYEQYF
j_gene: TRBJ2-7
v_gene: TRBV19
d_gene: TRBD1
abundance: few

CDR3nt: TGTGCCAGCAGCTCCTGGACGGATACTTTCTTT
CDR3aa: CASSSWTDTFF
j_gene: TRBJ1-1
v_gene: TRBV5-4
d_gene: NA
abundance: NA

CDR3nt: TGTGCCAGCAGTTTAGTTAGTAGCCACGAGCAGTACTTC
CDR3aa: CASSLVSSHEQYF
j_gene: TRBJ2-7
v_gene: TRBV12-3/TRBV12-4
d_gene: NA
abundance: NA

CDR3nt: TGTGCCAGCACCCTAGAGAGCTCTGGAAACACCATATATTTT
CDR3aa: CASTLESSGNTIYF
j_gene: TRBJ1-3
v_gene: TRBV28
d_gene: NA
abundance: NA

CDR3nt: TGCAGTGCTAGAACCCCGGAGGCCACCATATATTTT
CDR3aa: CSARTPEATIYF
j_gene: TRBJ1-3
v_gene: TRBV20-1
d_gene: NA
abundance: NA

CDR3nt: TGCAGTGTCAGAGGCGGAGGCTACGAGCAGTACTTC
CDR3aa: CSVRGGGYEQYF
j_gene: TRBJ2-7
v_gene: TRBV20-1
d_gene: NA
abundance: few

CDR3nt: TGTGCCAGCAGCCATCAAGCGGGAGCTGGCGAGCAGTTCTTC
CDR3aa: CASSHQAGAGEQFF
j_gene: TRBJ2-1
v_gene: TRBV14
d_gene: TRBD2
abundance: few

CDR3nt: TGTGCCAGTGCTAGCGGGATGCAAGAGACCCAGTACTTC
CDR3aa: CASASGMQETQYF
j_gene: TRBJ2-5
v_gene: TRBV7-9
d_gene: TRBD2
abundance: NA

CDR3nt: TGCAGGCACGGGGGGACCGATGAGCAGTTCTTC
CDR3aa: CRHGGTDEQFF
j_gene: TRBJ2-1
v_gene: TRBV20-1
d_gene: TRBD2
abundance: many

CDR3nt: TGTGCCAGCAGCTGGGGACTAGGGACAGATACGCAGTATTTT
CDR3aa: CASSWGLGTDTQYF
j_gene: TRBJ2-3
v_gene: TRBV2
d_gene: TRBD2
abundance: NA

CDR3nt: TGCGCCAGCAGCTTTACGGCAGGGGAAGAGACCCAGTACTTC
CDR3aa: CASSFTAGEETQYF
j_gene: TRBJ2-5
v_gene: TRBV5-1
d_gene: NA
abundance: few

CDR3nt: TGCGCCAGCAGCCGTGACACAGCCGAAAAACTGTTTTTT
CDR3aa: CASSRDTAEKLFF
j_gene: TRBJ1-4
v_gene: TRBV5-1
d_gene: NA
abundance: many

CDR3nt: TGTGCCAGCAGTCTCCCGCCCCCGGGAGCGGGAGTTGTTTTT
CDR3aa: CASSLPPPGAGVVF
j_gene: TRBJ2-3
v_gene: TRBV28
d_gene: TRBD2
abundance: few

CDR3nt: TGTGCCAGCAGTGGGACTAGCGGTTACAATGAGCAGTTCTTC
CDR3aa: CASSGTSGYNEQFF
j_gene: TRBJ2-1
v_gene: TRBV9
d_gene: TRBD2
abundance: many

CDR3nt: TGTGCCAGCAGGACGGGTCTAACCCAGTACTTC
CDR3aa: CASRTGLTQYF
j_gene: TRBJ2-5
v_gene: TRBV6-2/TRBV6-3
d_gene: NA
abundance: few

CDR3nt: TGTGCCAGCAGCCCCACCGGGACAGGGTTTACCTACGAGCAGTACTTC
CDR3aa: CASSPTGTGFTYEQYF
j_gene: TRBJ2-7
v_gene: TRBV3-1
d_gene: TRBD1
abundance: many

CDR3nt: TGTGCCAGCAGTTTCGAGGGCCTAGGACAGCCCCAGCATTTT
CDR3aa: CASSFEGLGQPQHF
j_gene: TRBJ1-5
v_gene: TRBV27
d_gene: NA
abundance: NA

CDR3nt: TGTGCCAGCAGTGAATCGACAGGAGGAAAACTGTTTTTT
CDR3aa: CASSESTGGKLFF
j_gene: TRBJ1-4
v_gene: TRBV25-1
d_gene: NA
abundance: NA

CDR3nt: TGTGCCAGCGAGCTCACAGATACGCAGTATTTT
CDR3aa: CASELTDTQYF
j_gene: TRBJ2-3
v_gene: TRBV7-9
d_gene: NA
abundance: NA

CDR3nt: TGTGCCAGCAGCTTTTTCGGAGGGGGAGAGACCCAGTACTTC
CDR3aa: CASSFFGGGETQYF
j_gene: TRBJ2-5
v_gene: TRBV6-5
d_gene: NA
abundance: NA

CDR3nt: TGCAGCGTTGACCTGTCATACACCGGGGAGCTGTTTTTT
CDR3aa: CSVDLSYTGELFF
j_gene: TRBJ2-2
v_gene: TRBV29-1
d_gene: NA
abundance: NA

CDR3nt: TGCAGTGCCCCTCTAGCGGGAGTCTCCTACAATGAGCAGTTCTTC
CDR3aa: CSAPLAGVSYNEQFF
j_gene: TRBJ2-1
v_gene: TRBV20-1
d_gene: TRBD2
abundance: many

CDR3nt: TGTGCCAGCAGCGTAGGAGGCGAGCAGTACTTC
CDR3aa: CASSVGGEQYF
j_gene: TRBJ2-7
v_gene: TRBV9
d_gene: NA
abundance: NA

CDR3nt: TGTGCCAGCAGTCTGATCACTGAAGCTTTCTTT
CDR3aa: CASSLITEAFF
j_gene: TRBJ1-1
v_gene: TRBV28
d_gene: NA
abundance: NA

CDR3nt: TGTGCCAGCTCACTGGACAGGGGAGATGAAAAACTGTTTTTT
CDR3aa: CASSLDRGDEKLFF
j_gene: TRBJ1-4
v_gene: TRBV18
d_gene: TRBD1
abundance: few

CDR3nt: TGCGCCAGCAGCCCCGCAAGTTCAGCTTCCAAAAACATTCAGTACTTC
CDR3aa: CASSPASSASKNIQYF
j_gene: TRBJ2-4
v_gene: TRBV4-3
d_gene: NA
abundance: few

CDR3nt: TGTGCCAGCAGTGTCGGGGTCTACGAGCAGTACTTC
CDR3aa: CASSVGVYEQYF
j_gene: TRBJ2-7
v_gene: TRBV6-1
d_gene: NA
abundance: many

CDR3nt: TGTGCCAGCAGCTCCCCGGGACAGGGTCTCAATGAGCAGTTCTTC
CDR3aa: CASSSPGQGLNEQFF
j_gene: TRBJ2-1
v_gene: TRBV7-9
d_gene: TRBD1
abundance: few

CDR3nt: TGTGCCAGCAGCTCAAAACCCCTCGGGGCAGGGGTCGGCAATGAGCAGTTCTTC
CDR3aa: CASSSKPLGAGVGNEQFF
j_gene: TRBJ2-1
v_gene: TRBV7-6
d_gene: NA
abundance: NA

CDR3nt: TGTGCCAGCAGTGAGCTCAACAGGGGGGACACTGAAGCTTTCTTT
CDR3aa: CASSELNRGDTEAFF
j_gene: TRBJ1-1
v_gene: TRBV6-1
d_gene: TRBD1
abundance: few

CDR3nt: TGTGCCAGCAGCTGTCGAAATGAGCAGTTCTTC
CDR3aa: CASSCRNEQFF
j_gene: TRBJ2-1
v_gene: TRBV5-6
d_gene: NA
abundance: few

CDR3nt: TGTGCCACATGGACAGGGGCAGACTATGGCTACACCTTC
CDR3aa: CATWTGADYGYTF
j_gene: TRBJ1-2
v_gene: TRBV10-3
d_gene: TRBD1
abundance: few